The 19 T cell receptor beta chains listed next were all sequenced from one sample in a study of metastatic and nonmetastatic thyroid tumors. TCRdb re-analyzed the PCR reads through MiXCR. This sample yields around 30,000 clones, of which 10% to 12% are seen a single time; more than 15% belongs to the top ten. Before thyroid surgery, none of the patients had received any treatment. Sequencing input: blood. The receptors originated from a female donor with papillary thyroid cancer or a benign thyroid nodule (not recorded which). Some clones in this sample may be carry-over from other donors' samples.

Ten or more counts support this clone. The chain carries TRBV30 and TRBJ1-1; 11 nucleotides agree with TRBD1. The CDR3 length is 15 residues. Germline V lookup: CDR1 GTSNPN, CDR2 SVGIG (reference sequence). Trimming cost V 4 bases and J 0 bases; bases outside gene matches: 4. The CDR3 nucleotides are TGTGCCTGGAAAAGGGACAGGGGGTTGAACACTGAAGCTTTCTTT. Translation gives CAWKRDRGLNTEAFF.

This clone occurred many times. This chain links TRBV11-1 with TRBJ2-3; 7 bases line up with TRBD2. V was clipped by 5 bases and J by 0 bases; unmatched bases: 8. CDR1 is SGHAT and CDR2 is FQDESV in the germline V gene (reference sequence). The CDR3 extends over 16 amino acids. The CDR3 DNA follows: TGTGCCAGCAGCCCCCGACTAGCAGACAGCACAGATACGCAGTATTTT. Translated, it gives CASSPRLADSTDTQYF. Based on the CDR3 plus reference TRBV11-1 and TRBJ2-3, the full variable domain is EAEVAQSPRYKITEKSQAVAFWCDPISGHATLYWYRQILGQGPELLVQFQDESVVDDSQLPKDRFSAERLKGVDSTLKIQPAELGDSAMYLCASSPRLADSTDTQYFGPGTRLTVL.

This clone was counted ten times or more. CDR3: CASSVTSGSGSNEQFF. The CDR3 DNA sequence: TGTGCCAGCAGCGTCACTAGCGGGAGTGGTTCCAATGAGCAGTTCTTC. The J gene is TRBJ2-1, the V gene TRBV9; TRBD2 agrees at 11 bases. Looked up from germline, CDR1 is SGDLS and CDR2 is YYNGEE. CDR3 length: 16 residues. J lost 6 bases, V lost 2 bases, and 7 bases had no gene match.

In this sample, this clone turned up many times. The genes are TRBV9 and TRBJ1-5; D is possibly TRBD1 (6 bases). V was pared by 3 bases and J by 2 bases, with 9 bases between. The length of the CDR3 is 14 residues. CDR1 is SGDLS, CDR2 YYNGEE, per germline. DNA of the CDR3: TGTGCCAGCAGCGGGGGGGCCGGCAATCAGCCCCAGCATTTT. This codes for CASSGGAGNQPQHF. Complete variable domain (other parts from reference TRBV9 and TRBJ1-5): DSGVTQTPKHLITATGQRVTLRCSPRSGDLSVYWYQQSLDQGLQFLIQYYNGEERAKGNILERFSAQQFPDLHSELNLSSLELGDSALYFCASSGGAGNQPQHFGDGTRLSIL.

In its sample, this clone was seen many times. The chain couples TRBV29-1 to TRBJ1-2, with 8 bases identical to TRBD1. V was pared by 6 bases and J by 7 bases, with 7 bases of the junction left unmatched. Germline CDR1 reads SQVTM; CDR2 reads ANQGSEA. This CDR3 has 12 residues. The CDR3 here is CSVAGQGGGYTF. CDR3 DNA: TGCAGCGTCGCTGGACAGGGCGGTGGCTACACCTTC.

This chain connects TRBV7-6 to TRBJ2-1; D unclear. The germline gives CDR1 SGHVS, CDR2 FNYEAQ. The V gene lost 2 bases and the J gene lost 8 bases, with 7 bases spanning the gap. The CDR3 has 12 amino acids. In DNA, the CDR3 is TGTGCCAGCAGCTTAAATGTCGATGAGCAGTTCTTC. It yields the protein CASSLNVDEQFF.

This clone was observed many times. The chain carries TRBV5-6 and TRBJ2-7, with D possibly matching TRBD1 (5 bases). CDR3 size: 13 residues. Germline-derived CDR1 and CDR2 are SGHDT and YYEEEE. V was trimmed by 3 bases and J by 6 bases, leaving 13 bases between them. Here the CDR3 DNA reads TGTGCCAGCAGCTCCTCGGCAAGGGGCGAGCAGTACTTC. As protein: CASSSSARGEQYF. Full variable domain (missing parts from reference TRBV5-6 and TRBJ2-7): DAGVTQSPTHLIKTRGQQVTLRCSPKSGHDTVSWYQQALGQGPQFIFQYYEEEERQRGNFPDRFSGHQFPNYSSELNVNALLLGDSALYLCASSSSARGEQYFGPGTRLTVT.

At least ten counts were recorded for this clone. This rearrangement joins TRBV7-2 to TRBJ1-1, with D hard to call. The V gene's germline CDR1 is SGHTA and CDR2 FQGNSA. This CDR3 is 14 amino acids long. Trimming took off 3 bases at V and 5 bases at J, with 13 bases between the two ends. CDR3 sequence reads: CASSFGRSGTEAFF. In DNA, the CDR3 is TGTGCCAGCAGCTTCGGACGGAGCGGGACTGAAGCTTTCTTT.

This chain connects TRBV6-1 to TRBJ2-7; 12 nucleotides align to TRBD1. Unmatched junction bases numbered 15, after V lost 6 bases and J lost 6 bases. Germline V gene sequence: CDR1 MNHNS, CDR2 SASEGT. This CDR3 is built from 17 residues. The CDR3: CASRQRRTGTGGSEQYF. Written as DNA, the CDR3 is TGTGCCAGCAGGCAGAGGCGAACCGGGACAGGGGGCAGCGAGCAGTACTTC.

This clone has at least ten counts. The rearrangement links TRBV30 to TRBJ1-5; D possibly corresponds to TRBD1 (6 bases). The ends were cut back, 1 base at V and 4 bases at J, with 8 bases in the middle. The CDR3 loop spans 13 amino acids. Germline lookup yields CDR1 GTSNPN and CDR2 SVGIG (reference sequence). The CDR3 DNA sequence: TGTGCCTGGAGTGAGGACAGAAATCAGCCCCAGCATTTT. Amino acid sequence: CAWSEDRNQPQHF.

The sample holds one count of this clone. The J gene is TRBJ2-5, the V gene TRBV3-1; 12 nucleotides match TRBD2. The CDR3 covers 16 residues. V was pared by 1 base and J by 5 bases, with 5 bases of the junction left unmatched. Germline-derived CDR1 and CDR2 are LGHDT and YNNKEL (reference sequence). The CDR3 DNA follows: TGTGCCAGCAGCCAAGCTAGCGGGAGGGCCTTGGAGACCCAGTACTTC. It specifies CASSQASGRALETQYF.

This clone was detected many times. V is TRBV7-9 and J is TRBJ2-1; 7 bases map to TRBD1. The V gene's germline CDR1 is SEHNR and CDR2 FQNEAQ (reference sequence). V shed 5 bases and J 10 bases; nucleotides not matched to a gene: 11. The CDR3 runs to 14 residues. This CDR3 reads CASSRGNRGREQFF. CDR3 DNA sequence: TGTGCCAGCAGCCGAGGTAACAGGGGTAGGGAGCAGTTCTTC.

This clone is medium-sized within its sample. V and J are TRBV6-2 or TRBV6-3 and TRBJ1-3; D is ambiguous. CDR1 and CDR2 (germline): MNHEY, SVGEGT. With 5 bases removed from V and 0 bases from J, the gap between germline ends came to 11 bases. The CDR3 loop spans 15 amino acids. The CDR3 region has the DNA TGTGCCAGCAGTCAACTCCGGGGCTCTGGAAACACCATATATTTT. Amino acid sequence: CASSQLRGSGNTIYF.

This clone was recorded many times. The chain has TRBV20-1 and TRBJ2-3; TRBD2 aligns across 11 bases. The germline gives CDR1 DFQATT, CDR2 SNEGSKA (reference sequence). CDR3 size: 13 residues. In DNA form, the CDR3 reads TGCAGAGGGACTAGCGGTTGCACAGATACGCAGTATTTT. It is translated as CRGTSGCTDTQYF.

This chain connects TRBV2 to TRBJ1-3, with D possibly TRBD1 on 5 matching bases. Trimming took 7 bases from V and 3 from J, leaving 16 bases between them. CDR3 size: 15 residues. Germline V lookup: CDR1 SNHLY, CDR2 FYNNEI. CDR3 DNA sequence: TGTGCCAGCATGTTGGGGACCGTGAGTGGAAACACCATATATTTT. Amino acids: CASMLGTVSGNTIYF.

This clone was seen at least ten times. CDR3 in amino acids: CASYEGEGAPTEAFF. The DNA of the CDR3 is TGTGCCAGCTACGAAGGGGAGGGGGCGCCCACTGAAGCTTTCTTT. V gene TRBV9 combines with J gene TRBJ1-1, with 7 nucleotides matching TRBD1. The germline gives CDR1 SGDLS, CDR2 YYNGEE. The CDR3 is made up of 15 amino acids. V gave up 7 bases and J gave up 4 bases; unmatched junction bases: 13.

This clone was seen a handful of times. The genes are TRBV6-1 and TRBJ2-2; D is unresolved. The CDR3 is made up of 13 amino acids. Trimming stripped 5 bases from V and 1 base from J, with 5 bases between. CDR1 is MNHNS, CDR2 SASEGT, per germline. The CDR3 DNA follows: TGTGCCAGCAGTCGACAGAACACCGGGGAGCTGTTTTTT. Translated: CASSRQNTGELFF.

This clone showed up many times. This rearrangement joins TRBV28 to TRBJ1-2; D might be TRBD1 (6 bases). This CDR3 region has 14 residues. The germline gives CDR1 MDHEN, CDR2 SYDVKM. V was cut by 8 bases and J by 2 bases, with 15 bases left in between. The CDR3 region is CASYIGRGNYGYTF. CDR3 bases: TGTGCCAGCTACATTGGGAGGGGGAACTATGGCTACACCTTC.

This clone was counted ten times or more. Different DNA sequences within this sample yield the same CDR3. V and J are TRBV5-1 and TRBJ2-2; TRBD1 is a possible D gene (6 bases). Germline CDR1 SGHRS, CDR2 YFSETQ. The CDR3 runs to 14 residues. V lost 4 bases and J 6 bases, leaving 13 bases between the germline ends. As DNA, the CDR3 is TGCGCCAGCAGCCGTGGACAGACTCCCGGGGAGCTGTTTTTT. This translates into CASSRGQTPGELFF.